This TCR beta chain was obtained from a study of T cells in Graves' hyperthyroidism and ophthalmopathy. It was around 11 ml of fresh peripheral blood that supplied the PBMCs. Amplified regions were TCR beta CDR3 sequences from RNA transcripts. The HTBI set primed first-round TCR CDR3 RT-PCR. Using its own MiXCR run on the multiplex PCR reads, TCRdb lists one record per CDR3 protein. The table has about 380,000 distinct CDR3 sequences, about 14% seen once; the top ten hold approximately 10%. This receptor was obtained from a woman aged 55-69 years with Graves' hyperthyroidism. Sequencing used blood.

This CDR3 is CASSPEGSSGANVLTF. In DNA form, the CDR3 reads TGTGCCAGCAGCCCTGAGGGGTCGTCTGGGGCCAACGTCCTGACTTTC. The chain has TRBV6-1 and TRBJ2-6; either TRBD1 or TRBD2 may fit D (5 bases each). The CDR3 has 16 amino acids. Per germline, CDR1 MNHNS and CDR2 SASEGT. The V end lost 6 bases, the J end lost 1 base, and 13 bases lay between the germline ends.